The clone carrying this T cell receptor (beta chain) appeared a single time. The sample belongs to a study of blood T cell repertoires in COVID-19. Study at large: From T cells, B-cell-depleted T cells, or PBMCs came the material, which was cDNA or gDNA.

The trim removed 6 bases at V and 3 bases at J, leaving 7 bases unmatched. The CDR3 is made up of 14 amino acids. Germline-derived CDR1 and CDR2 are SNHLY and FYNNEI. This table comes from immunoSEQ multiplex PCR, and its TCRdb copy is limited to in-frame clones, with some not included. The sample records approximately 26,000 clones, 90% being singletons. This clonotype originated in an older woman with active COVID-19. The sequencing sample was made of peripheral blood. The J gene is TRBJ2-7, the V gene TRBV2, with 8 bases identical to TRBD2. CDR3 protein: CASSEREKVYEQYF. In DNA, the CDR3 is TGTGCCAGCAGCGAGCGGGAGAAGGTCTACGAGCAGTACTTC.